The clone carrying this TCR beta chain was detected ten times or more. Seattle cases were enrolled at active infection and followed longitudinally. This sample was included in a study of blood T cell repertoires in COVID-19. Study-level information: Material from acute and convalescent COVID-19 was sourced from the United States, Italy and Spain. Sample material is recorded as cDNA or gDNA derived from T cells, B-cell-depleted T cells, or PBMCs.

Original analysis: Researchers report that nucleated cell counts were estimated from reference gene primer amplification. Generated by immunoSEQ multiplex PCR, the TCRdb table keeps only in-frame clones and is missing some. The V and J calls and clone size are taken from that table; D and trimming were inferred from the DNA. The sample has around 280,000 clones, roughly nine tenths seen once. Trimming cost V 3 bases and J 3 bases; bases outside gene matches: 7. The germline V gene encodes CDR1 SGHDN and CDR2 FVKESK. This CDR3 has 15 amino acids. The source material was peripheral blood. This receptor was taken from a woman in her 30s with COVID-19, enrolled during active disease. The chain links TRBV14 to TRBJ1-2; 7 bases line up with TRBD1. Written as DNA, the CDR3 is TGTGCCAGCAGCCAGTTTCCGGGACAGTACTATGGCTACACCTTC. It encodes CASSQFPGQYYGYTF.